This paragraph reports one T cell receptor (beta chain). Antigen: not known. The length of the CDR3 is 15 residues. In germline, CDR1 is MDHEN, CDR2 SYDVKM. V was shortened by 5 bases and J by 5 bases, with 19 bases between the two germline ends. The data stem from a study of OX40 agonist ivuxolimab in advanced cancers. Study context: Patients in the trial were receiving intravenous ivuxolimab every 2 weeks, at doses of 0.01 to 10 mg/kg. The study, taken as a whole, reports: Clonal expansion by week 6 occurred in CD4+ and CD8+ blood T cells (at 0.1 to 3.0 mg/kg).

Some clones are missing from TCRdb's copy, which holds only in-frame ones; the method was immunoSEQ multiplex PCR. The sample shows over 65,000 clones, roughly 84% of them seen only once. V is TRBV28 and J is TRBJ2-7; D possibly uses TRBD1 or TRBD2 (5 bases each). Sequencing was performed on CD4+ or CD8+ T cells sorted from blood, taken in a trial of the OX40 agonist ivuxolimab. The TCR sequence derives from an adult with an advanced solid tumor such as melanoma, head and neck, liver or kidney cancer. CDR3 coding DNA: TGTGCCAGCAGTCGCACCGGGGCCCAAGACAACGAGCAGTACTTC. Residues: CASSRTGAQDNEQYF.